The rows below give T cell receptor beta chains drawn from one sample of a study of cytomegalovirus exposure and HLA in healthy donors. The protocol was immunoSEQ multiplex PCR, while the TCRdb copy is restricted to in-frame clones and leaves out a portion. Of 70,000 to 85,000 clones in the sample, roughly 94% were seen once. Sequencing was done on a sample of PBMCs. The receptors come from a woman younger than 35 in good health and CMV-seropositive. The CDR3 runs from the conserved cysteine through the conserved F or W. The D gene is left open where the match is weak. Size tells how often a clone was seen (once, few, many) or the class of an expanded clone, and some rows leave it out.

J gene,V gene,D gene,clone size,CDR3 protein,CDR3 DNA
TRBJ2-7,TRBV4-1,NA,NA,CASSRVGRDKSEQYF,TGCGCCAGCAGCCGGGTCGGCAGGGACAAGTCCGAGCAGTACTTC
TRBJ2-2,TRBV7-9,NA,NA,CASSLEGTGELFF,TGTGCCAGCAGCTTGGAGGGGACCGGGGAGCTGTTTTTT
TRBJ2-3,TRBV13,TRBD2,NA,CASSPSWGAGGGLSTDTQYF,TGTGCCAGCAGCCCCTCGTGGGGAGCGGGGGGAGGGTTAAGCACAGATACGCAGTATTTT
TRBJ2-1,TRBV6-4,NA,once,CASSAPPTRTYNEQFF,TGTGCCAGCAGTGCTCCACCCACTCGAACCTACAATGAGCAGTTCTTC
TRBJ2-3,TRBV19,TRBD2,NA,CASSISPGTSGETDTQYF,TGTGCCAGTAGTATTAGTCCCGGGACTAGCGGGGAGACAGATACGCAGTATTTT
TRBJ2-7,TRBV4-3,NA,NA,CASSLGQYSYEQYF,TGCGCCAGCAGCCTTGGACAGTACTCCTACGAGCAGTACTTC
TRBJ1-1,TRBV11-3,TRBD1,NA,CASSLGTGGAQEKAFF,TGTGCCAGCAGCTTAGGTACAGGGGGCGCGCAGGAAAAAGCTTTCTTT
TRBJ2-7,TRBV30,NA,NA,CAWSTQGGYEQYF,TGTGCCTGGAGTACACAGGGCGGATACGAGCAGTACTTC
TRBJ1-1,TRBV25-1,NA,once,CASSESQGNTEAFF,TGTGCCAGCAGTGAATCGCAGGGTAACACTGAAGCTTTCTTT
TRBJ1-3,TRBV4-2,NA,once,CASSTGRNTIYF,TGTGCCAGCAGCACGGGTAGAAACACCATATATTTT
TRBJ1-1,TRBV5-1,NA,NA,CASRQNTEAFF,TGCGCCAGCAGACAGAACACTGAAGCTTTCTTT
TRBJ1-4,TRBV30,NA,NA,CAWSGRGSEKLFF,TGTGCCTGGAGTGGCCGGGGGAGCGAAAAACTGTTTTTT
TRBJ1-2,TRBV7-2,NA,NA,CASSPATAVNYGYTF,TGTGCCAGCAGCCCAGCGACCGCCGTAAACTATGGCTACACCTTC
TRBJ1-1,TRBV10-3,NA,NA,CAISDEGRGTEAFF,TGTGCCATCAGTGACGAGGGTCGCGGGACTGAAGCTTTCTTT
TRBJ1-1,TRBV19,NA,NA,CASKHQGNTEAFF,TGTGCCAGTAAACATCAGGGAAACACTGAAGCTTTCTTT
TRBJ2-5,TRBV7-9,NA,NA,CASSLARDQETQYF,TGTGCCAGCAGCTTAGCCAGGGACCAAGAGACCCAGTACTTC
TRBJ2-7,TRBV6-1,TRBD2,NA,CASSDVGRGRTGSYEQYF,TGTGCCAGCAGTGACGTCGGGAGGGGGAGGACGGGCTCCTACGAGCAGTACTTC
TRBJ1-2,TRBV13,TRBD1,NA,CASSLASGTGDYGYTF,TGTGCCAGCAGCTTAGCCTCCGGGACAGGAGACTATGGCTACACCTTC
TRBJ2-3,TRBV7-9,NA,NA,CASSGWAYTDTQYF,TGTGCCAGCAGCGGATGGGCATACACAGATACGCAGTATTTT
TRBJ2-7,TRBV5-1,TRBD2,NA,CASRLASGNEQYF,TGCGCCAGCCGACTAGCAAGTGGGAACGAGCAGTACTTC
TRBJ2-3,TRBV6-5,TRBD2,NA,CASSASGGAADTQYF,TGTGCCAGCAGCGCCAGCGGGGGGGCAGCAGATACGCAGTATTTT
TRBJ1-2,TRBV10-2,TRBD1,once,CASSEWEGGYELFYGYTF,TGCGCCAGCAGTGAGTGGGAAGGGGGCTATGAGTTATTCTATGGCTACACCTTC
TRBJ1-3,TRBV21-1,NA,NA,CASSAPGTPGNTIYF,TGTGCCAGCAGCGCCCCCGGGACTCCTGGAAACACCATATATTTT
TRBJ1-1,TRBV6-1,TRBD1,NA,CASSGLLRTGGTEAFF,TGTGCCAGCAGTGGACTCCTCCGGACAGGGGGCACTGAAGCTTTCTTT
TRBJ1-5,TRBV4-3,NA,few,CASSQDRQAIRPQHF,TGCGCCAGCAGCCAAGATAGACAGGCGATACGGCCCCAGCATTTT
TRBJ2-7,TRBV13,TRBD2,NA,CASSLGSGGFYEQYF,TGTGCCAGCAGCTTAGGGAGCGGGGGGTTCTACGAGCAGTACTTC
TRBJ1-1,TRBV11-3,NA,NA,CASGAFEAFF,TGTGCCAGCGGGGCGTTTGAAGCTTTCTTT
TRBJ2-7,TRBV27,NA,NA,CASSLTAGPSYEQYF,TGTGCCAGCAGTTTAACGGCAGGGCCTTCCTACGAGCAGTACTTC
TRBJ2-1,TRBV5-1,TRBD2,NA,CASSFATRGLAGLPHEQFF,TGCGCCAGCAGCTTCGCGACTAGGGGACTAGCGGGTTTACCCCATGAGCAGTTCTTC
TRBJ1-2,TRBV18,NA,NA,CASSPSVPGGGYGYTF,TGTGCCAGCTCACCCTCCGTCCCGGGGGGAGGCTATGGCTACACCTTC
TRBJ1-1,TRBV7-9,TRBD1,NA,CASTDRVTEAFF,TGTGCCAGCACGGACAGGGTGACTGAAGCTTTCTTT
TRBJ1-1,TRBV9,TRBD1,NA,CASSVGGDSTEAFF,TGTGCCAGCAGCGTAGGTGGGGACAGCACTGAAGCTTTCTTT
TRBJ2-5,TRBV5-1,TRBD2,NA,CASIAFSTSGGQETQYF,TGCGCCAGCATCGCCTTCAGTACTAGCGGGGGCCAAGAGACCCAGTACTTC
TRBJ2-7,TRBV6-6,TRBD2,NA,CASSSGTSGRSYEQYF,TGTGCCAGCAGTTCCGGGACTAGCGGGAGGTCCTACGAGCAGTACTTC
TRBJ1-1,TRBV6-5,NA,NA,CASSYSRITEAFF,TGTGCCAGCAGTTACTCCAGGATCACTGAAGCTTTCTTT
TRBJ1-1,TRBV7-2,NA,NA,CASSSPRGGAFF,TGTGCCAGCAGCTCCCCCCGGGGGGGAGCTTTCTTT
TRBJ2-1,TRBV12-5,TRBD2,NA,CASGPLAGGPYEQFF,TGTGCTAGTGGCCCTCTCGCGGGGGGGCCCTATGAGCAGTTCTTC
TRBJ2-4,TRBV29-1,TRBD1,NA,CSVQGARSIQYF,TGCAGCGTACAGGGGGCGCGGAGCATTCAGTACTTC
TRBJ2-5,TRBV29-1,TRBD2,once,CSVETGLDETQYF,TGCAGCGTTGAGACCGGACTAGACGAGACCCAGTACTTC
TRBJ1-6,TRBV7-2,NA,NA,CASSLDPDYSPLHF,TGTGCCAGCAGCCTGGACCCGGACTATTCACCCCTCCACTTT
TRBJ1-2,TRBV6-1,NA,NA,CASSAPGGYGYTF,TGTGCCAGCAGTGCCCCGGGGGGCTATGGCTACACCTTC
TRBJ2-7,TRBV7-2,TRBD2,NA,CASSLVGGRAPYF,TGTGCCAGCAGCTTAGTGGGCGGGAGGGCCCCGTACTTC
TRBJ2-7,TRBV25-1,NA,NA,CASSELGLLRSEQYF,TGTGCCAGCAGTGAACTAGGCCTTCTAAGGAGCGAGCAGTACTTC
TRBJ1-3,TRBV30,NA,NA,CAWSGGSAGNTIYF,TGTGCCTGGAGTGGCGGGAGTGCTGGAAACACCATATATTTT
TRBJ2-1,TRBV2,TRBD2,NA,CASSEGIAGGGNEQFF,TGTGCCAGCAGTGAAGGGATAGCGGGAGGAGGAAATGAGCAGTTCTTC
TRBJ1-2,TRBV5-4,TRBD1,once,CASSIWDSYGYTF,TGTGCCAGCAGCATCTGGGACAGCTATGGCTACACCTTC
TRBJ2-1,TRBV4-1,TRBD2,once,CASSQAASGRNEQFF,TGCGCCAGCAGCCAAGCGGCTAGCGGGAGGAATGAGCAGTTCTTC
TRBJ2-3,TRBV9,NA,NA,CASSVGYGDPNTQYF,TGTGCCAGCTCGGTGGGTTACGGGGATCCGAATACGCAGTATTTT
TRBJ1-5,TRBV27,NA,NA,CASTPLDRINQPQHF,TGTGCCAGCACCCCCCTGGACAGAATAAATCAGCCCCAGCATTTT
TRBJ2-7,TRBV11-2,TRBD2,NA,CASRLLVAGPYEQYF,TGTGCCAGCAGACTCCTGGTAGCGGGACCCTACGAGCAGTACTTC
TRBJ1-2,TRBV6-1,NA,once,CASREAGEGGYTF,TGTGCCAGCAGAGAAGCAGGGGAGGGTGGCTACACCTTC
TRBJ1-2,TRBV19,TRBD1,NA,CASRVGQGNYGYTF,TGTGCCAGTAGGGTTGGACAGGGGAACTATGGCTACACCTTC
TRBJ1-4,TRBV2,NA,once,CATGSDGEKLFF,TGTGCCACGGGGAGTGACGGTGAAAAACTGTTTTTT
TRBJ2-1,TRBV11-3,TRBD1,NA,CASSYQGAGHEQFF,TGTGCCAGCAGCTACCAGGGGGCAGGCCATGAGCAGTTCTTC
TRBJ2-1,TRBV29-1,NA,NA,CSVLGALANEQFF,TGCAGCGTTCTGGGGGCGCTCGCCAATGAGCAGTTCTTC
TRBJ2-6,TRBV2,TRBD2,NA,CASSQRGLESGANVLTF,TGTGCCAGCAGTCAGCGGGGGTTAGAATCTGGGGCCAACGTCCTGACTTTC
TRBJ2-5,TRBV5-1,NA,NA,CASSPIAESTKTQYF,TGCGCCAGCAGCCCCATAGCGGAGAGTACAAAGACCCAGTACTTC